These 27 T cell receptor beta chains were all obtained from the same sample, sequenced in a study of OX40 agonist ivuxolimab in advanced cancers. Some clones are missing from TCRdb's copy, which holds only in-frame ones; the method was immunoSEQ multiplex PCR. The table has 25,000 to 35,000 clones, approximately 91% seen once; the top ten hold roughly 40%. The sequenced sample was CD4+ or CD8+ T cells sorted from blood, obtained in a trial of the OX40 agonist ivuxolimab. These receptor sequences come from an adult with an advanced solid tumor such as melanoma, head and neck, liver or kidney cancer.

This rearrangement joins TRBV9 to TRBJ1-5; D is uncertain. V was trimmed by 0 bases and J by 7 bases, leaving 11 bases between them. Germline CDR1 and CDR2: SGDLS and YYNGEE. The CDR3 length is 14 residues. CDR3 region: CASSVGGQYQPQHF. The CDR3 DNA reads TGTGCCAGCAGCGTAGGAGGGCAATACCAGCCCCAGCATTTT.

The chain employs TRBV6-5 and TRBJ2-3; D is unclear. Trimming removed 5 bases from V and 3 bases from J, with 9 bases in between. This CDR3 has 13 residues. The germline gives CDR1 MNHEY, CDR2 SVGAGI. The CDR3 loop reads CASSRDETDTQYF. Written as DNA, the CDR3 is TGTGCCAGCAGTCGCGATGAAACAGATACGCAGTATTTT.

This chain links TRBV7-8 with TRBJ2-7; tentatively, D is TRBD1 or TRBD2 (5 bases each). Per germline, CDR1 SGHVS and CDR2 FQNEAQ. Trimming shortened V by 5 bases and J by 3 bases, and 17 bases separated the two germline ends. The CDR3 spans 15 residues. The chain's CDR3 is CASSKGSREYYEQYF. For the CDR3, the DNA is TGTGCCAGCAGCAAGGGGTCCAGGGAGTACTACGAGCAGTACTTC.

This chain uses TRBV7-3 with TRBJ2-3, with D uncertain. Trimming took off 5 bases at V and 0 bases at J, with 12 bases between the two ends. This CDR3 has 15 residues. In germline, CDR1 is SGHTA, CDR2 FQGTGA. CDR3 coding DNA: TGTGCCAGCAGCCCATCTCCTGTTAGCACAGATACGCAGTATTTT. It specifies CASSPSPVSTDTQYF. The full variable domain, in which reference TRBV7-3 and TRBJ2-3 provide the parts outside the CDR3, is GAGVSQTPSNKVTEKGKYVELRCDPISGHTALYWYRQSLGQGPEFLIYFQGTGAADDSGLPNDRFFAVRPEGSVSTLKIQRTERGDSAVYLCASSPSPVSTDTQYFGPGTRLTVL.

The J gene is TRBJ2-7, the V gene TRBV5-6; D uncertain. Germline V lookup: CDR1 SGHDT, CDR2 YYEEEE. V was shortened by 1 base and J by 6 bases, with 14 bases between the two germline ends. The CDR3 has 14 amino acids. DNA for the CDR3: TGTGCCAGCAGCTTGTCGGGCAGGCCTAGCGAGCAGTACTTC. Translation gives CASSLSGRPSEQYF. The variable domain in full, with the rest retrieved from reference TRBV5-6 and TRBJ2-7, is DAGVTQSPTHLIKTRGQQVTLRCSPKSGHDTVSWYQQALGQGPQFIFQYYEEEERQRGNFPDRFSGHQFPNYSSELNVNALLLGDSALYLCASSLSGRPSEQYFGPGTRLTVT.

The J gene is TRBJ2-1, the V gene TRBV7-6, with no clear D. Per the germline V gene, CDR1 is SGHVS and CDR2 is FNYEAQ. The CDR3 extends over 13 amino acids. V lost 1 base to trimming and J lost 4 bases, with 5 bases between them. CDR3 amino acids: CASSLVRYNEQFF. The CDR3, as DNA: TGTGCCAGCAGCTTAGTACGGTACAATGAGCAGTTCTTC.

The rearrangement uses TRBV5-1 and TRBJ1-2; a possible D gene is TRBD1 (5 bases). This CDR3 has 16 residues. Germline CDR1 is SGHRS and CDR2 is YFSETQ. V dropped 4 bases and J dropped 3 bases, with 19 bases sitting between them. Written as DNA, the CDR3 is TGCGCCAGCAGCATAGGGGACCTACTAGAGGACTATGGCTACACCTTC. This codes for CASSIGDLLEDYGYTF.

The chain has TRBV7-3 and TRBJ2-1, with D unresolved. The CDR3 contains 15 residues. Trimming left V 5 bases short and J 1 base short, with 12 bases between. Looked up from germline, CDR1 is SGHTA and CDR2 is FQGTGA. The CDR3 loop is CASSKDPGSYNEQFF. The CDR3 DNA is TGTGCCAGCAGCAAAGACCCCGGGTCCTACAATGAGCAGTTCTTC.

On this clone itself: At one end, the junction sequence differs from germline, possibly due to a read error. Here the CDR3 reads CASDSGGSNYEQCF. In DNA form, the CDR3 reads TGTGCCAGCGATTCAGGCGGGAGTAATTACGAGCAGTGCTTC. The chain couples TRBV2 to TRBJ2-7, with TRBD2 matching 7 bases. Germline CDR1 and CDR2: SNHLY and FYNNEI. The CDR3 has 14 amino acids.

This clone came up once. This chain connects TRBV29-1 to TRBJ1-1; D unresolved. The germline V gene encodes CDR1 SQVTM and CDR2 ANQGSEA. The CDR3 is made up of 12 amino acids. Trimming shortened V by 1 base and J by 6 bases, and 9 bases separated the two germline ends. The CDR3 is CSVEGERPEAFF. CDR3 in DNA: TGCAGCGTTGAAGGTGAGCGACCTGAAGCTTTCTTT.

CDR3 nucleotide sequence: TGTGCCATCAGTGAGAGGGAGACAGGGGCTGGAAACACCATATATTTT. Protein sequence: CAISERETGAGNTIYF. The chain uses TRBV10-3 and TRBJ1-3, with 8 bases identical to TRBD1. Germline CDR1 is ENHRY and CDR2 is SYGVKD. The CDR3 totals 16 residues. Losses at the gene ends were 2 bases for V and 2 bases for J; bases not matched to a gene: 5.

As DNA, the CDR3 is TGCGCCAGCAGCTTGGTGACAAACGAGCAGTACTTC. It translates to CASSLVTNEQYF. The genes are TRBV5-1 and TRBJ2-7; D not resolved. Per the germline V gene, CDR1 is SGHRS and CDR2 is YFSETQ. The CDR3 extends over 12 amino acids. The V end was cut by 0 bases, the J end by 5 bases, with 6 bases between.

The CDR3 sequence: CASSLIAGELFF. Here the CDR3 DNA reads TGTGCCAGCAGTTTGATAGCCGGGGAGCTGTTTTTT. V gene TRBV28 combines with J gene TRBJ2-2; D remains ambiguous. Germline CDR1 and CDR2: MDHEN and SYDVKM. With 3 bases removed from V and 6 bases from J, the gap between germline ends came to 5 bases. The CDR3 spans 12 residues.

This chain connects TRBV4-2 to TRBJ2-3; 8 nucleotides line up with TRBD2. V dropped 2 bases and J dropped 1; count of bases not matched to a gene: 5. The CDR3 is made up of 16 amino acids. Germline V gene lookup returns CDR1 LGHNA and CDR2 YNFKEQ. CDR3 region: CASSQFSGGGTDTQYF. Here the CDR3 DNA reads TGTGCCAGCAGCCAATTTTCGGGAGGGGGCACAGATACGCAGTATTTT.

The gene calls are TRBV28 and TRBJ2-4, with TRBD1 as a possible D gene (6 bases). This CDR3 is 16 amino acids long. CDR1 and CDR2 (germline): MDHEN, SYDVKM. Trimming removed 1 base from V and 0 bases from J, with 10 bases in between. The CDR3 spells CASSLFRDTAKNIQYF. Written as DNA, the CDR3 is TGTGCCAGCAGTTTATTCAGGGACACAGCCAAAAACATTCAGTACTTC.

CDR3 sequence (DNA): TGTGCCAGCAGCACCTGGCGGGAGGGGTCCTACGAGCAGTACTTC. Residues: CASSTWREGSYEQYF. The chain joins TRBV28 to TRBJ2-7; the match to TRBD2 covers 9 bases. V was pared by 6 bases and J by 1 base, with 7 bases of the junction left unmatched. In germline, CDR1 is MDHEN, CDR2 SYDVKM. The CDR3 extends over 15 amino acids.

The rearrangement joins TRBV27 to TRBJ2-7; maybe TRBD2 (6 bases). The germline gives CDR1 MNHEY, CDR2 SMNVEV (reference sequence). This CDR3 has 18 amino acids. V lost 9 bases, J lost 3 bases, and 30 bases lay in between. CDR3 in DNA: TGTGCCAGTGTAAGTACTAGCCGTCCCCACGCTCCCAACTACGAGCAGTACTTC. Protein product: CASVSTSRPHAPNYEQYF.

The chain couples TRBV6-5 to TRBJ2-3; D is unresolved. Trimming left V 5 bases short and J 2 bases short, with 14 bases between. The germline gives CDR1 MNHEY, CDR2 SVGAGI. CDR3 length equals 15 residues. The CDR3 coding sequence is TGTGCCAGCAGTGCCCCCGGGCCTTTCACAGATACGCAGTATTTT. Amino acids: CASSAPGPFTDTQYF.

CDR3 nucleotide sequence: TGTGCCAGCTCACCTCCAGGGGGTGGTGCCTACGAGCAGTACTTC. It codes for CASSPPGGGAYEQYF. V usage is TRBV18 and J usage is TRBJ2-7; TRBD1 matches at 7 bases. CDR1 and CDR2 from the germline V gene are KGHSH and LQKENI. V shed 3 bases and J 2 bases; nucleotides not matched to a gene: 7. The CDR3 is 15 residues long.

The chain employs TRBV7-9 and TRBJ1-1; possibly TRBD1 for D (6 bases). The CDR3 extends over 14 amino acids. The germline V gene has CDR1 SEHNR and CDR2 FQNEAQ (reference sequence). Trimming took 7 bases from V and 6 from J, leaving 18 bases between them. The CDR3 sequence: CASTVIEGDSEAFF. Written as DNA, the CDR3 is TGTGCCAGCACCGTTATCGAGGGGGATTCTGAAGCTTTCTTT.

V and J are TRBV6-1 and TRBJ2-7; 11 positions agree with TRBD2. The V gene end was trimmed by 4 bases and the J gene end by 2 bases; junction bases not matched to a gene: 4. Germline CDR1 and CDR2: MNHNS and SASEGT. The CDR3 consists of 15 residues. DNA for the CDR3: TGTGCCAGCAGTGCAGGGACTAGCGGACCCTACGAGCAGTACTTC. Protein sequence: CASSAGTSGPYEQYF.

The rearrangement joins TRBV28 to TRBJ1-1, with a tentative D call TRBD1 (6 bases). The length of the CDR3 is 16 residues. The V gene lost 8 bases and the J gene lost 4 bases, with 23 bases spanning the gap. Looked up from germline, CDR1 is MDHEN and CDR2 is SYDVKM. CDR3 nucleotide sequence: TGTGCCAGCGTACGGGGGGCACCGGGGGCGGGCACTGAAGCTTTCTTT. It is translated as CASVRGAPGAGTEAFF.

V gene TRBV19 combines with J gene TRBJ1-4, with D perhaps matching TRBD1 (5 bases). The CDR3 has 15 amino acids. Trimming took off 5 bases at V and 8 bases at J, with 18 bases between the two ends. The germline V gene encodes CDR1 LNHDA and CDR2 SQIVND (reference sequence). The CDR3 reads CASSFRDVTKEKLFF. CDR3 nucleotides: TGTGCCAGTAGTTTCCGGGACGTGACCAAGGAAAAACTGTTTTTT.

The chain links TRBV5-6 to TRBJ2-7; 8 bases agree with TRBD2. CDR1 and CDR2 from the germline V gene are SGHDT and YYEEEE. V dropped 0 bases and J dropped 4; count of bases not matched to a gene: 9. This CDR3 has 16 residues. As DNA, the CDR3 is TGTGCCAGCAGCTTGGGGCTCGGACTAGCCGTGTACGAGCAGTACTTC. Its translation is CASSLGLGLAVYEQYF.

This chain links TRBV7-9 with TRBJ2-7; possible D gene TRBD2, 5 bases. This CDR3 has 15 amino acids. From germline, CDR1 is SEHNR and CDR2 FQNEAQ (reference sequence). Trimming pared 5 bases from V and 10 bases from J, leaving 24 bases between. The CDR3 spells CASSQDPLVPPEQYF. CDR3 nucleotides: TGTGCCAGCAGCCAAGATCCACTAGTCCCTCCAGAACAGTACTTC.

This clone has just a few counts. The chain has TRBV6-1 and TRBJ2-1, with D possibly being TRBD2 (5 bases). CDR1 and CDR2 (germline): MNHNS, SASEGT. This CDR3 has 15 residues. Trimming left V 1 base short and J 2 bases short, with 9 bases between. CDR3 DNA sequence: TGTGCCAGCAGTGAAGTTCCAGCGGCCTACAATGAGCAGTTCTTC. Translation gives CASSEVPAAYNEQFF.

The chain couples TRBV9 to TRBJ1-1; D is unclear. The germline V gene has CDR1 SGDLS and CDR2 YYNGEE. This CDR3 is built from 15 residues. Trimming cost V 6 bases and J 1 base, with 16 bases left between them. CDR3: CASTPVGSANTEAFF. The CDR3 nucleotides read TGTGCCAGCACCCCTGTGGGCAGTGCGAACACTGAAGCTTTCTTT.